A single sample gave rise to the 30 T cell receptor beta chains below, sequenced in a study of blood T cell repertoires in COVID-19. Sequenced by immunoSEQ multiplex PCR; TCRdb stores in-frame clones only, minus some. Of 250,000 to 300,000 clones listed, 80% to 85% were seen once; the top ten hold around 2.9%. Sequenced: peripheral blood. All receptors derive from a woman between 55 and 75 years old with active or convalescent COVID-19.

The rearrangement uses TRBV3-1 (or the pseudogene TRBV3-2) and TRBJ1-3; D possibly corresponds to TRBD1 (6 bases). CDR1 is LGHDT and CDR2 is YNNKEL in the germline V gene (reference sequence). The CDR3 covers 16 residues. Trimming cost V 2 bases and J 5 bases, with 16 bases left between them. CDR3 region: CASSQFGQWQRNTIYF. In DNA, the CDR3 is TGTGCCAGCAGCCAATTCGGACAGTGGCAACGAAACACCATATATTTT.

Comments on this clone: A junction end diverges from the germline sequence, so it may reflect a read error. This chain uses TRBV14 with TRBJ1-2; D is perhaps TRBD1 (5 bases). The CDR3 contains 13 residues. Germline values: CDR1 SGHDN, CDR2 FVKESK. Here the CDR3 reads CASSQGTYYGYTF. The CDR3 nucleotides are TGTGCCAGCAGTCAAGGGACTTACTATGGCTACACCTTC.

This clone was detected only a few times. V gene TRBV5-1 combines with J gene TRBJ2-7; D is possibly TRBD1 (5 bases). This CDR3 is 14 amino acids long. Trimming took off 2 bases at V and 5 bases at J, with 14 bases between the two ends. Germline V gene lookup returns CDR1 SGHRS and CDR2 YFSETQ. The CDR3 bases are TGCGCCAGCAGCTTTGGGCAGGGCTGGGACGAGCAGTACTTC. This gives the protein CASSFGQGWDEQYF.

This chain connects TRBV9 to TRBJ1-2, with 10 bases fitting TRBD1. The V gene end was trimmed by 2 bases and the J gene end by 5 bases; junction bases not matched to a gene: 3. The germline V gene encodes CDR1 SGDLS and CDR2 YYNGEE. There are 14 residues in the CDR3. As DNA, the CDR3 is TGTGCCAGCAGCGTCGGGACAGGGGAGTATGGCTACACCTTC. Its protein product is CASSVGTGEYGYTF.

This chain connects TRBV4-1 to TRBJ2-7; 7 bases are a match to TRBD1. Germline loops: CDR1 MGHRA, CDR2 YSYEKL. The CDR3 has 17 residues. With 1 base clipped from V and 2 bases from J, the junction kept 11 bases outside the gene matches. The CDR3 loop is CASSQGVPGQTTYEQYF. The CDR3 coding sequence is TGCGCCAGCAGCCAAGGCGTGCCGGGACAGACAACCTACGAGCAGTACTTC.

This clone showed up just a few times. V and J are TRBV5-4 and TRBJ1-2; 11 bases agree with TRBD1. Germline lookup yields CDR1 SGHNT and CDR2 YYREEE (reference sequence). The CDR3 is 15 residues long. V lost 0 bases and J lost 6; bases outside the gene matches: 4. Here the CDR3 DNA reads TGTGCCAGCAGCTTGGGGGACAGGGGGAATGATGGCTACACCTTC. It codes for CASSLGDRGNDGYTF.

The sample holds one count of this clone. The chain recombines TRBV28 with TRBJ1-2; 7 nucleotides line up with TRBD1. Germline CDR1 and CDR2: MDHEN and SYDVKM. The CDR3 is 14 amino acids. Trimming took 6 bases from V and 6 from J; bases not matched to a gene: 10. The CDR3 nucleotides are TGTGCCAGCAGGGAGACGAGACAGGGCCATGGCTACACCTTC. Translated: CASRETRQGHGYTF.

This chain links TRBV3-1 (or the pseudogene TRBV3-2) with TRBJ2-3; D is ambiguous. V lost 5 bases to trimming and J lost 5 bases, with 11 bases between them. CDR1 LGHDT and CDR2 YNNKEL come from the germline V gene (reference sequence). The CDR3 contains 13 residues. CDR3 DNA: TGTGCCAGCAGCGGAACGAGAGGAGATACGCAGTATTTT. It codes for CASSGTRGDTQYF.

The DNA of the CDR3 is TGTGCCAGCAGCTGGGTCGGCGCAGGGGGTGAAGCTTTCTTT. It encodes CASSWVGAGGEAFF. This rearrangement joins TRBV6-2 or TRBV6-3 to TRBJ1-1; 7 bases line up with TRBD1. This CDR3 has 14 residues. With 6 bases clipped from V and 7 bases from J, the junction kept 11 bases outside the gene matches. In germline, CDR1 is MNHEY, CDR2 SVGEGT.

Here the CDR3 DNA reads TGTGCCAGCAGTTTATCTAGCGGGGGGCCCGCCTACGAGCAGTACTTC. It encodes CASSLSSGGPAYEQYF. The chain is built from TRBV27 and TRBJ2-7; 10 bases match TRBD2. The CDR3 has 16 residues. Trimming removed 0 bases from V and 2 bases from J; junction bases left unmatched: 4. Germline values: CDR1 MNHEY, CDR2 SMNVEV (reference sequence).

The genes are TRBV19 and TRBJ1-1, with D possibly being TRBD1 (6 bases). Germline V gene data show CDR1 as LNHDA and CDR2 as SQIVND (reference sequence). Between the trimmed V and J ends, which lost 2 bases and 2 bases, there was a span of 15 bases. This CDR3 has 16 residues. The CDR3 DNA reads TGTGCCAGTAGTATACGTCGACAGGCACATAACACTGAAGCTTTCTTT. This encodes CASSIRRQAHNTEAFF.

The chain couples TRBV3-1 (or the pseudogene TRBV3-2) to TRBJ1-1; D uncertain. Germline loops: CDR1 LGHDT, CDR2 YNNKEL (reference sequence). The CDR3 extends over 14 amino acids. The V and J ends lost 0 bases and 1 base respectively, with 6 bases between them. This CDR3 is CASSQDHRNTEAFF. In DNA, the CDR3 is TGTGCCAGCAGCCAAGATCATAGGAACACTGAAGCTTTCTTT.

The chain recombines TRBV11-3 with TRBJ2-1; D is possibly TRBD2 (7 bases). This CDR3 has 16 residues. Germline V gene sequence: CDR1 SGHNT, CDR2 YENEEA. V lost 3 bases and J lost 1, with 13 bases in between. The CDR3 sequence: CASSFFRGASYNEQFF. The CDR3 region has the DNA TGTGCCAGCAGCTTCTTCCGGGGGGCTTCCTACAATGAGCAGTTCTTC.

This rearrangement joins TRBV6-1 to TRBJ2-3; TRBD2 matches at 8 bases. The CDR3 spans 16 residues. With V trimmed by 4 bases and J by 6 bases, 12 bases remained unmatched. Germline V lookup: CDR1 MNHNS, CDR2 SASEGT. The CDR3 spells CASSASGGGLSDTQYF. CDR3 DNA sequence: TGTGCCAGCAGTGCTTCCGGGGGGGGTTTATCGGATACGCAGTATTTT.

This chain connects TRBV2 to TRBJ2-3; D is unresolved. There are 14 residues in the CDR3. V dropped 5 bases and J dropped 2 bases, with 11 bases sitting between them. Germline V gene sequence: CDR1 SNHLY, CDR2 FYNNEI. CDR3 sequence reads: CASSSQVLTDTQYF. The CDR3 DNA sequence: TGTGCCAGCAGTTCGCAGGTCCTCACAGATACGCAGTATTTT.

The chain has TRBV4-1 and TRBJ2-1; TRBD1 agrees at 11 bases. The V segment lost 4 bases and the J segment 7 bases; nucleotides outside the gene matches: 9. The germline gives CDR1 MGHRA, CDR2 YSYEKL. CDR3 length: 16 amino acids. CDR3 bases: TGCGCCAGCAGCCCTCGGCGGGGGGACAGGGGGAATGAGCAGTTCTTC. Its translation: CASSPRRGDRGNEQFF.

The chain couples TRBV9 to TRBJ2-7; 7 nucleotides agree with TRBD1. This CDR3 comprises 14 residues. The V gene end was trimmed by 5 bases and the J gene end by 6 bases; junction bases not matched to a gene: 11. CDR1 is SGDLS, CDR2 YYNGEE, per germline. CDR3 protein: CASSPGTGASEQYF. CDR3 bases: TGTGCCAGCAGTCCCGGAACAGGGGCCTCCGAGCAGTACTTC.

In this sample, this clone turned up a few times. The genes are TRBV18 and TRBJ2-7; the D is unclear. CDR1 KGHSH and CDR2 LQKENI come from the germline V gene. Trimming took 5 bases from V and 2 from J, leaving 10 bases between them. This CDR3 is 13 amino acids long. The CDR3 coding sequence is TGTGCCAGCTCAACGTCAGGAACCTACGAGCAGTACTTC. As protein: CASSTSGTYEQYF.

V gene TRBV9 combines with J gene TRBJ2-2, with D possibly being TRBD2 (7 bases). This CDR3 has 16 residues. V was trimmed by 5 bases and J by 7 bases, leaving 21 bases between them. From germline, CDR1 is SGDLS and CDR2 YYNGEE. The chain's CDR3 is CASRGTSGGAIGELFF. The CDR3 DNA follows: TGTGCCAGCAGAGGAACCTCGGGGGGCGCAATCGGGGAGCTGTTTTTT.

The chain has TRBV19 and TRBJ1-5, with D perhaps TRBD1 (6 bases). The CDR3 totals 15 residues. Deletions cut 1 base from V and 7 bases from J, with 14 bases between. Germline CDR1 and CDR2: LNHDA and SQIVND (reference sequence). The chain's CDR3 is CASSIAGGWGQPQHF. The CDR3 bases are TGTGCCAGTAGTATAGCGGGGGGCTGGGGACAGCCCCAGCATTTT.

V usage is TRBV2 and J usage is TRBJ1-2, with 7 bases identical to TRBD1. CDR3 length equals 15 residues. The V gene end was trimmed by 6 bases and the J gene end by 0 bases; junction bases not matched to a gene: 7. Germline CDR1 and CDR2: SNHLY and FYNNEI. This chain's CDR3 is CASRTGQMANYGYTF. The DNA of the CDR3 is TGTGCCAGCAGGACGGGACAGATGGCTAACTATGGCTACACCTTC.

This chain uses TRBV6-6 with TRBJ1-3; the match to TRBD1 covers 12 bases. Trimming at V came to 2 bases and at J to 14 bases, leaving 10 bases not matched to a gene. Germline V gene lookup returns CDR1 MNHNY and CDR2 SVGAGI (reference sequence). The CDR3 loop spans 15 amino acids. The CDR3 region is CASSYEGTGGLGLYF. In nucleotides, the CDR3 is TGTGCCAGCAGTTACGAGGGGACAGGGGGCTTGGGGCTATATTTT.

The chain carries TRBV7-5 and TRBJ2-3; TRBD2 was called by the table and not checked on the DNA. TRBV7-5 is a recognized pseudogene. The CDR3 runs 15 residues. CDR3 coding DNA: TGTGCCAGAAGCTTACCCGAGAGGGTCAGAGATACGCAGTATTTT. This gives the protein CARSLPERVRDTQYF.

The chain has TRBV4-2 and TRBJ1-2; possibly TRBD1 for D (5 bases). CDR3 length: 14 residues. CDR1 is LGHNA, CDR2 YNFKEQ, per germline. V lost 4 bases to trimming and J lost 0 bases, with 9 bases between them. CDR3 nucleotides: TGTGCCAGCAGCCCGACAGATCCTAACTATGGCTACACCTTC. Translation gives CASSPTDPNYGYTF.

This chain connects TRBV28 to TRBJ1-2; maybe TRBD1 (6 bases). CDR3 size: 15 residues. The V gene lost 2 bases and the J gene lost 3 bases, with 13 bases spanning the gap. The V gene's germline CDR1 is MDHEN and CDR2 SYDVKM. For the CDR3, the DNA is TGTGCCAGCAGTTTAGGGGGGGCGCGCCACTATGGCTACACCTTC. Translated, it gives CASSLGGARHYGYTF.

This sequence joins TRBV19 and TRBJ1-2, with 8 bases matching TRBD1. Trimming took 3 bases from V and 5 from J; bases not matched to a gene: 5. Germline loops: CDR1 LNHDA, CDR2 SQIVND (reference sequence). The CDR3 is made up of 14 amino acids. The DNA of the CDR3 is TGTGCCAGTAGTATGGCGGGGACAGGTTATGGCTACACCTTC. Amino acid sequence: CASSMAGTGYGYTF.

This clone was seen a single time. In DNA form, the CDR3 reads TGCAGCGTTGAGTTTCTCCGGGGGGAAGTGGAATACTATGGCTACACCTTC. Protein sequence: CSVEFLRGEVEYYGYTF. This chain joins TRBV29-1 and TRBJ1-2, with D perhaps matching TRBD1 (5 bases). Germline assignment: CDR1 SQVTM and CDR2 ANQGSEA. This CDR3 contains 17 residues. V lost 3 bases, J lost 3 bases, and 23 bases lay in between.

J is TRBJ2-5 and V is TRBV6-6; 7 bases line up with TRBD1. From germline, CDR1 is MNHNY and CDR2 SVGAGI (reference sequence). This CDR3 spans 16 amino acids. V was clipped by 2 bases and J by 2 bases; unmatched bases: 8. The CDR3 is CASSYARGPGQETQYF. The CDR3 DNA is TGTGCCAGCAGTTACGCGAGGGGGCCCGGTCAAGAGACCCAGTACTTC.

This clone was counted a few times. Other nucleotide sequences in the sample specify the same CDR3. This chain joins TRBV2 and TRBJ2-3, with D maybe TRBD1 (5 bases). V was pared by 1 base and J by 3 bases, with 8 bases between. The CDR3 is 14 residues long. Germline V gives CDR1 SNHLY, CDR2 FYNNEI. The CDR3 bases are TGTGCCAGCAGTGAAGGAAGGGGAACAGATACGCAGTATTTT. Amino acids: CASSEGRGTDTQYF. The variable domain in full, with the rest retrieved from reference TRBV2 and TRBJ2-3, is EPEVTQTPSHQVTQMGQEVILRCVPISNHLYFYWYRQILGQKVEFLVSFYNNEISEKSEIFDDQFSVERPDGSNFTLKIRSTKLEDSAMYFCASSEGRGTDTQYFGPGTRLTVL.

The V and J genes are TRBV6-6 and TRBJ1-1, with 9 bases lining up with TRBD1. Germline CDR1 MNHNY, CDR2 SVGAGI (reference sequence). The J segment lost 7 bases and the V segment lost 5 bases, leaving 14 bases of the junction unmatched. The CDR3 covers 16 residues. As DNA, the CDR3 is TGTGCCAGCAGTCTCCACCCGCGGACAGGGGTTCATGAAGCTTTCTTT. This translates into CASSLHPRTGVHEAFF.